This T cell receptor beta chain is drawn from a study of monozygotic twins with inflammatory bowel disease. Study-wide points: IBD patients, compared with healthy twins, shared fewer clonotypes with others (especially with disease activity).

Blood, around 2.6 ml, was drawn per donor. Concerning this clonotype: The antigen is unknown.

UMIs with a 6-nucleotide sample barcode were added by template switching. TCRdb reworked the 5' RACE reads into one entry per CDR3 protein, no DNA. The specimen's table records more than 350,000 distinct CDR3 sequences. Germline V lookup: CDR1 SGHTA, CDR2 FQGNSA. The CDR3 is made up of 16 amino acids. Specimen: blood. The chain links TRBV7-2 to TRBJ1-5; TCRdb picks TRBD1, but there is no DNA to check that call. This clonotype was sampled from a human donor with ulcerative colitis or Crohn's disease, or a healthy co-twin of an affected twin (not recorded which). This CDR3 is CASSMLGTGGNQPQHF. The full variable domain, rest sourced from reference TRBV7-2 and TRBJ1-5, is GAGVSQSPSNKVTEKGKDVELRCDPISGHTALYWYRQSLGQGLEFLIYFQGNSAPDKSGLPSDRFSAERTGGSVSTLTIQRTQQEDSAVYLCASSMLGTGGNQPQHFGDGTRLSIL.